This is a list of T cell receptor beta chains from one sample in a study of CD8+ T cells in alopecia areata. Produced via immunoSEQ multiplex PCR; TCRdb's table is partial and in-frame only. The table shows more than 100,000 clones, with 70% to 90% occurring only once. The material was CD8+ T cells sorted from blood, obtained at approximately week 34, from a patient treated with tofacitinib. Receptors were obtained from a human donor with alopecia areata. Both conserved end residues are part of each CDR3. Fields, in order: CDR3 DNA, CDR3 protein, V gene, J gene, D gene, clone size, CDR3 length. The D gene is left open where the match is weak. Where a row states a size, it is once, few, many or the class of an expanded clone; other rows omit it.

DNA: TGTGCCACCAGCAGAGTGGGTTTCACTGAAGCTTTCTTT
CDR3: CATSRVGFTEAFF
V: TRBV15
J: TRBJ1-1
D: -
size: -
length: 13

DNA: TGTGCCAGCAGCTTGGGGAATGAAGCTTTCTTT
CDR3: CASSLGNEAFF
V: TRBV7-9
J: TRBJ1-1
D: -
size: -
length: 11

DNA: TGTGCCACCAGCGGATTGGACACGGCCACGGATCAGCCCCAGCATTTT
CDR3: CATSGLDTATDQPQHF
V: TRBV15
J: TRBJ1-5
D: -
size: -
length: 16

DNA: TGCGCCAGCAGCCAAGTTGCGAATGAGCAGTTCTTC
CDR3: CASSQVANEQFF
V: TRBV4-1
J: TRBJ2-1
D: -
size: few
length: 12

DNA: TGTGCCAGCAGTGAAATTTTCAGGACAGGGAATCCCTACGAGCAGTACTTC
CDR3: CASSEIFRTGNPYEQYF
V: TRBV2
J: TRBJ2-7
D: TRBD1
size: -
length: 17

DNA: TGTGCCAGCAGCTTAGATCCTAGCGGGGACTACAATGAGCAGTTCTTC
CDR3: CASSLDPSGDYNEQFF
V: TRBV7-6
J: TRBJ2-1
D: TRBD2
size: -
length: 16

DNA: TGTGCCAGCAGCTTAGGGGGACTAGCGAGTCAAGAGACCCAGTACTTC
CDR3: CASSLGGLASQETQYF
V: TRBV11-2
J: TRBJ2-5
D: TRBD2
size: -
length: 16

DNA: TGTGCCAGTAGCACAGGGACGGACCTCGACACTGAAGCTTTCTTT
CDR3: CASSTGTDLDTEAFF
V: TRBV19
J: TRBJ1-1
D: -
size: few
length: 15

DNA: TGCGCCAGCAGCTCGAAGCTTACTAGCGGGGGAACAGATACGCAGTATTTT
CDR3: CASSSKLTSGGTDTQYF
V: TRBV5-1
J: TRBJ2-3
D: TRBD2
size: -
length: 17

DNA: TGCAGCGTTTTAGGGACCGGGACAGTGGACTACAATGAGCAGTTCTTC
CDR3: CSVLGTGTVDYNEQFF
V: TRBV29-1
J: TRBJ2-1
D: TRBD1
size: -
length: 16

DNA: TGTGCCAGCAGTGATAGGGCGAGGGGCTACACCTTC
CDR3: CASSDRARGYTF
V: TRBV27
J: TRBJ1-2
D: -
size: -
length: 12

DNA: TGTGCCAGCAGCCTACTAGGCAATCAGCCCCAGCATTTT
CDR3: CASSLLGNQPQHF
V: TRBV5-6
J: TRBJ1-5
D: -
size: -
length: 13

DNA: TGTGCCAGCAGCAAAGAGGTGGCGCCCCCGGTAAGAGGGAGGCAAGAGACCCAGTACTTC
CDR3: CASSKEVAPPVRGRQETQYF
V: TRBV21-1
J: TRBJ2-5
D: -
size: -
length: 20

DNA: TGTGCCAGCAGTGGTTGGGACACCCCCAATTCACCCCTCCACTTT
CDR3: CASSGWDTPNSPLHF
V: TRBV25-1
J: TRBJ1-6
D: -
size: -
length: 15

DNA: TGTGCCAGCAGCTACTCCGGGACAGCCGAGGAGGGCTACACCTTC
CDR3: CASSYSGTAEEGYTF
V: TRBV7-9
J: TRBJ1-2
D: TRBD1
size: -
length: 15

DNA: TGTGCCAGCAGCGCCCGGGACAGAGCCCCGTCATTTACAGATACGCAGTATTTT
CDR3: CASSARDRAPSFTDTQYF
V: TRBV7-9
J: TRBJ2-3
D: TRBD1
size: -
length: 18

DNA: TGTGCCAGCAGTCTGGACACCTCGGAGCAGTACTTC
CDR3: CASSLDTSEQYF
V: TRBV27
J: TRBJ2-7
D: -
size: -
length: 12

DNA: TGCGCCAGCAGCCCCGAACCCTCAGCGGGAGCGTACGAGCAGTACTTC
CDR3: CASSPEPSAGAYEQYF
V: TRBV4-1
J: TRBJ2-7
D: TRBD2
size: -
length: 16

DNA: TGCGCCAGCAGCCCAATGGGTAATTCGAACACCGGGGAGCTGTTTTTT
CDR3: CASSPMGNSNTGELFF
V: TRBV5-1
J: TRBJ2-2
D: -
size: -
length: 16

DNA: TGTGCCAGCAGCGCAGGGACTAGCGGCTACACAGATACGCAGTATTTT
CDR3: CASSAGTSGYTDTQYF
V: TRBV2
J: TRBJ2-3
D: TRBD2
size: -
length: 16

DNA: TGTGCCAGTAGTCAGGAGGCCTACGAGCAGTACTTC
CDR3: CASSQEAYEQYF
V: TRBV19
J: TRBJ2-7
D: -
size: -
length: 12

DNA: TGTGCCAGCACCCTGGGTCTAGACTCCTACAATGAGCAGTTCTTC
CDR3: CASTLGLDSYNEQFF
V: TRBV5-4
J: TRBJ2-1
D: -
size: -
length: 15

DNA: TGTGCCATCTCGGGGGCGGCTGGCAACTACGAGCAGTACTTC
CDR3: CAISGAAGNYEQYF
V: TRBV10-3
J: TRBJ2-7
D: -
size: -
length: 14

DNA: TGCGCCAGCAGCCAATTACCCGCCAGTTTCGCGAACACCGGGGAGCTGTTTTTT
CDR3: CASSQLPASFANTGELFF
V: TRBV4-1
J: TRBJ2-2
D: -
size: -
length: 18

DNA: TGTGCCAGCAGTGCGGCGGGGAGCAATCAGCCCCAGCATTTT
CDR3: CASSAAGSNQPQHF
V: TRBV27
J: TRBJ1-5
D: -
size: -
length: 14

DNA: TGCAGCGTCCCCCAGGGGACCTACAATGAGCAGTTCTTC
CDR3: CSVPQGTYNEQFF
V: TRBV29-1
J: TRBJ2-1
D: -
size: -
length: 13

DNA: TGTGCCAGCAGTTACTCGGACTACGAGCAGTACTTC
CDR3: CASSYSDYEQYF
V: TRBV6-6
J: TRBJ2-7
D: -
size: -
length: 12

DNA: TGCAGCGTTGAAGATGGACATGGTCTTTTTGTTGGGGGCGACTACAATGAGCAGTTCTTC
CDR3: CSVEDGHGLFVGGDYNEQFF
V: TRBV29-1
J: TRBJ2-1
D: -
size: -
length: 20

DNA: TGTGCCGGGAGACCTTTCGGGATGAACACTGAAGCTTTCTTT
CDR3: CAGRPFGMNTEAFF
V: TRBV6-6
J: TRBJ1-1
D: -
size: -
length: 14